The present T cell receptor (beta chain) was sequenced within a study of blood T cell repertoires in COVID-19. At the level of the study: Material from acute and convalescent COVID-19 was sourced from the United States, Italy and Spain. PBMCs, B-cell-depleted T cells, or T cells provided the cDNA or gDNA that made up the material.

CDR3 length equals 16 residues. Trimming cost V 0 bases and J 3 bases, with 15 bases left between them. Germline loops: CDR1 MGHRA, CDR2 YSYEKL. In the authors' workflow: Reference gene primers were amplified, and this amplification served to estimate nucleated cell counts. Sequencing was performed with immunoSEQ multiplex PCR; in TCRdb, only in-frame clones are kept and a portion is missing. The V and J calls and clone size are taken from that table; D and trimming were inferred from the DNA. The sample consists of about 180,000 clones, approximately 80% of them appearing once. This receptor was identified in a human donor in a cohort sampled during active COVID-19. The sequencing sample was made of peripheral blood. The chain uses TRBV4-1 and TRBJ2-7, with TRBD1 as a possible D gene (6 bases). The CDR3 bases are TGCGCCAGCAGCCAAGATGGGGCAGGGGTACTCTACGAGCAGTACTTC. Translated, it gives CASSQDGAGVLYEQYF.